This T cell receptor beta chain was recorded in a study of shared clonotypes between healthy human individuals. A remark on this clone: Antigen: not known.

The germline CDR1 and CDR2 sequences are SGHRS and YFSETQ. Unmatched junction bases numbered 5, after V lost 4 bases and J lost 2 bases. This CDR3 is 14 amino acids long. Sorted-subset replicate PCRs used about 200 ng of genomic DNA. This amount corresponded to approximately 30,000 T cell genomes. The data were produced by immunoSEQ multiplex PCR, yet TCRdb's version contains in-frame clones alone and is incomplete. The top ten clones hold approximately 0.13% of a sample with about 2 million clones, 95% of them seen once. Adult Caucasians living in Nashville, Tennessee made up all of the donors. The study, taken as a whole, reports: Clonotype sharing among the donors was expected to vary with sequencing depth.

The sequencing sample was made of naive CD4+ T cells sorted from blood. Subset in this sample: CD45RA+ positively selected. V is TRBV5-1 and J is TRBJ1-2; 7 nucleotides agree with TRBD1. The TCR was taken from a man aged 18 to 29 in good health. CDR3 protein: CASSNGQANYGYTF. The CDR3 DNA reads as TGCGCCAGCAGCAATGGACAGGCGAACTATGGCTACACCTTC.